These 15 T cell receptor beta chains share one sample of origin, sequenced in a study of identical twins. TCRdb redid the calling of the 5' RACE reads with MiXCR, one entry per CDR3 protein. This sample has around 480,000 distinct CDR3 sequences, with around an eighth found just once. These sequences were also reported in another study, on yellow fever vaccine responses in identical twins.

Material for sequencing was CD4+ T cells sorted from blood. The receptors shown here come from a woman aged 18-29 years in good health.

The V and J genes are TRBV3-1 and TRBJ1-2; unclear D gene. CDR3 length: 13 residues. V lost 0 bases, J lost 5 bases, and 7 bases lay in between. CDR1 and CDR2 (germline): LGHDT, YNNKEL (reference sequence). The CDR3 region has the DNA TGTGCCAGCAGCCAAGAACAGAGGTATGGCTACACCTTC. Protein product: CASSQEQRYGYTF.

This clonotype has a count of ten or more. The chain uses TRBV28 and TRBJ2-7; the D is unclear. Germline-derived CDR1 and CDR2 are MDHEN and SYDVKM. Between the trimmed V and J ends, which lost 4 bases and 4 bases, there was a span of 11 bases. The CDR3 spans 13 residues. In DNA, the CDR3 is TGTGCCAGCAGTTCCTCCCCCGGGTACGAGCAGTACTTC. It codes for CASSSSPGYEQYF.

The rearrangement joins TRBV28 to TRBJ2-1; TRBD1 aligns across 9 bases. V shed 5 bases, J shed 7 bases, and the junction held 12 bases outside the gene matches. CDR3 length: 16 amino acids. CDR1 and CDR2 from the germline V gene are MDHEN and SYDVKM. CDR3 in amino acids: CASSTMGQGSPNEQFF. The CDR3 nucleotides are TGTGCCAGCAGTACCATGGGACAGGGAAGCCCTAATGAGCAGTTCTTC.

Many counts were recorded for this clonotype. This chain connects TRBV25-1 to TRBJ2-7; D is undetermined. Between the trimmed V and J ends, which lost 7 bases and 5 bases, there was a span of 6 bases. This CDR3 has 10 residues. Germline V gene data show CDR1 as MGHDK and CDR2 as SYGVNS. For the CDR3, the DNA is TGTGCCAGCACCCGGGACGAGCAGTACTTC. As protein: CASTRDEQYF.

This chain links TRBV7-2 with TRBJ2-4, with D perhaps TRBD1 (6 bases). The CDR3 totals 16 residues. With 1 base removed from V and 6 bases from J, the gap between germline ends came to 16 bases. Looked up from germline, CDR1 is SGHTA and CDR2 is FQGNSA. CDR3 sequence (DNA): TGTGCCAGCAGCTTAGGGCCCGCGGACAGAGCAAACATTCAGTACTTC. It codes for CASSLGPADRANIQYF. Full variable domain (remainder filled in from reference TRBV7-2 and TRBJ2-4): GAGVSQSPSNKVTEKGKDVELRCDPISGHTALYWYRQSLGQGLEFLIYFQGNSAPDKSGLPSDRFSAERTGGSVSTLTIQRTQQEDSAVYLCASSLGPADRANIQYFGAGTRLSVL.

The V gene is TRBV7-2, the J gene TRBJ2-3, with D possibly being TRBD2 (5 bases). The CDR3 extends over 19 amino acids. The germline gives CDR1 SGHTA, CDR2 FQGNSA. V lost 0 bases to trimming and J lost 0 bases, with 19 bases between them. The CDR3 sequence: CASSLAPGRLVYSTDTQYF. DNA of the CDR3: TGTGCCAGCAGCTTAGCCCCGGGAAGGCTGGTATATAGCACAGATACGCAGTATTTT. The full variable domain, with the rest looked up from reference TRBV7-2 and TRBJ2-3, is GAGVSQSPSNKVTEKGKDVELRCDPISGHTALYWYRQSLGQGLEFLIYFQGNSAPDKSGLPSDRFSAERTGGSVSTLTIQRTQQEDSAVYLCASSLAPGRLVYSTDTQYFGPGTRLTVL.

This clonotype was picked up a small number of times. V is TRBV9 and J is TRBJ2-3; D unresolved. CDR3 length: 15 amino acids. The germline V gene encodes CDR1 SGDLS and CDR2 YYNGEE. V shed 0 bases and J shed 4 bases, with 12 bases lying between them. For the CDR3, the DNA is TGTGCCAGCAGCGTAGCTAGTAGGGCCCCAGATACGCAGTATTTT. Encoded protein: CASSVASRAPDTQYF.

This clonotype has just a few counts. The chain couples TRBV28 to TRBJ2-2, with a weak D call TRBD1 (6 bases). The V gene's germline CDR1 is MDHEN and CDR2 SYDVKM. The CDR3 runs 13 residues. Deletions cut 8 bases from V and 4 bases from J, with 11 bases between. The CDR3 sequence is CASFNRATGELFF. The CDR3 coding sequence is TGTGCCAGCTTCAACAGGGCCACCGGGGAGCTGTTTTTT. Variable domain in full (rest from reference TRBV28 and TRBJ2-2): DVKVTQSSRYLVKRTGEKVFLECVQDMDHENMFWYRQDPGLGLRLIYFSYDVKMKEKGDIPEGYSVSREKKERFSLILESASTNQTSMYLCASFNRATGELFFGEGSRLTVL.

This clonotype was picked up a small number of times. The chain combines TRBV5-1 with TRBJ2-1, with D uncertain. The CDR3 contains 12 residues. V lost 4 bases and J lost 10, with 12 bases in between. CDR1 and CDR2 (germline): SGHRS, YFSETQ. This CDR3 is CASSETLGEQFF. In DNA form, the CDR3 reads TGCGCCAGCAGCGAGACCCTGGGCGAGCAGTTCTTC.

This clonotype was counted a few times. The chain is built from TRBV7-8 and TRBJ1-1; TRBD1 might be the D (5 bases). V was clipped by 2 bases and J by 0 bases, with 10 bases between them. The CDR3 loop spans 15 amino acids. Germline V lookup: CDR1 SGHVS, CDR2 FQNEAQ. Written as DNA, the CDR3 is TGTGCCAGCAGCTTAATCTCAGGGATGAACACTGAAGCTTTCTTT. This codes for CASSLISGMNTEAFF.

The chain uses TRBV20-1 and TRBJ2-5, with D perhaps being TRBD1 or TRBD2 (5 bases each). The germline V and J ends were trimmed by 5 bases and 4 bases, with 11 bases remaining between them. The V gene's germline CDR1 is DFQATT and CDR2 SNEGSKA (reference sequence). There are 12 residues in the CDR3. The chain's CDR3 is CSAGDGLETQYF. DNA of the CDR3: TGCAGTGCTGGGGACGGGCTAGAGACCCAGTACTTC.

The chain is built from TRBV20-1 and TRBJ1-2; possible D gene TRBD1, 5 bases. Trimming left V 5 bases short and J 4 bases short, with 14 bases between. CDR3 length: 13 residues. Germline V lookup: CDR1 DFQATT, CDR2 SNEGSKA (reference sequence). CDR3 bases: TGCAGTGCTCCAGACAGAATCCTCTATGGCTACACCTTC. Translation: CSAPDRILYGYTF.

This chain uses TRBV6-2 or TRBV6-3 with TRBJ2-7; 7 nucleotides align to TRBD2. CDR1 MNHEY and CDR2 SVGEGT come from the germline V gene. The CDR3 has 16 residues. V shed 6 bases, J shed 1 base, and the junction held 12 bases outside the gene matches. The CDR3 bases are TGTGCCAGCAGCCAGACTAGCAAGAGACCTTCCTACGAGCAGTACTTC. This codes for CASSQTSKRPSYEQYF.

This clonotype occurred many times. V gene TRBV6-1 combines with J gene TRBJ2-2, with D uncertain. This CDR3 region has 11 residues. Germline V gene data show CDR1 as MNHNS and CDR2 as SASEGT. V was trimmed by 5 bases and J by 5 bases, leaving 3 bases between them. The CDR3 loop is CASSQTGELFF. The CDR3 DNA reads TGTGCCAGCAGTCAGACCGGGGAGCTGTTTTTT.

The chain carries TRBV11-1 and TRBJ2-3; 8 positions match TRBD2. With V trimmed by 5 bases and J by 11 bases, 24 bases remained unmatched. The CDR3 consists of 18 residues. Germline V CDR1 and CDR2: SGHAT, FQDESV (reference sequence). Here the CDR3 DNA reads TGTGCCAGCAGCCCTGGCCGAGCCGGGACTAGAGCGCACCGCCAGCAGTATTTT. It codes for CASSPGRAGTRAHRQQYF.